This TCR beta chain originates from a study of T cell repertoires in cytomegalovirus infection. Study information: Indications of both CMV infection and matching HLA type were provided by public TCR beta signatures.

Of note for this clonotype: Its antigen is not known.

Notes on the study in general: In two of eight donors, the top clonotype was HLA-C-restricted CMV-specific. CMV carriers having the relevant HLA were flagged by cumulative public TCR beta family frequency.

TCRdb reprocessed the reads via MiXCR and lists one record per CDR3 protein. The repertoire holds about 180,000 distinct CDR3 sequences, with roughly 17% as singletons. Per the germline V gene, CDR1 is KGHDR and CDR2 is SFDVKD. There are 16 residues in the CDR3. V lost 2 bases and J lost 5, with 15 bases in between. The genes are TRBV24-1 and TRBJ2-1, with TRBD2 as a possible D gene (6 bases). This receptor was taken from a human donor in good health (CMV status not recorded). Some clones in this sample may be carry-over from other donors' samples. The sample was CD8+ T cells from PBMCs. The CDR3 region is CATSDSSWGEHNEQFF. CDR3 coding DNA: TGTGCCACCAGTGATTCGTCCTGGGGGGAGCACAATGAGCAGTTCTTC.